The 24 T cell receptor beta chains below were found in one sample sequenced in a study of tumor-infiltrating lymphocytes in primary liver carcinoma (dated by TCRdb to 2017 to 2019). Sequencing took place on an Illumina HiSeq 2500. TCRbeta-specific cDNA was reverse-transcribed from about 500 ng total RNA using a constant-region primer and ProtoScript II reverse transcriptase. Construction of the TCRbeta libraries relied on three nested rounds of multiplex PCR, following a slightly modified ARM-PCR procedure. Each of the first two PCR rounds ran for approximately 10 cycles and used multiplex TRBV1-TRBV30 forward primers together with a Cbeta reverse primer. The raw public data were reprocessed by TCRdb itself: fastp quality trimming at Q25, MiXCR clonotype calling, in-frame beta chains only. For every CDR3 protein sequence, its rows merge into one entry that carries the most common genes and DNA. The sample table shows 20,000 to 30,000 distinct CDR3 sequences, and roughly three quarters are seen once. The ten largest make up about 32% of the sample.

Without any cell sorting, total RNA and DNA were co-extracted from roughly 18-30 mg of bulk tissue using the AllPrep DNA/RNA mini kit. The sample consisted of liver tumor tissue from sampling region 5. Explained via the paper, the cell subset or site label denotes: tumor region T5, tumor centre. The receptors come from a woman aged 25-40 years with primary liver carcinoma and hepatitis B virus infection.

In regard to this clonotype: One junction end does not reproduce the germline sequence, and a read error may be involved. DNA for the CDR3: TGTGCCAGCAGTTCCAGTGGTCCCGTGACTAGCGGGAGTGGGGCCTCAGATACGCAATATTTT. Protein sequence: CASSSSGPVTSGSGASDTQYF. The J gene is TRBJ2-3, the V gene TRBV12-3 or TRBV12-4; 12 positions agree with TRBD2. This CDR3 spans 21 amino acids.

This clonotype was recorded many times. V gene TRBV11-2 combines with J gene TRBJ2-3; 7 nucleotides align to TRBD2. CDR1 and CDR2 (germline): SGHAT, FQNNGV. Unmatched junction bases numbered 11, after V lost 1 base and J lost 4 bases. This CDR3 is built from 17 residues. This CDR3 reads CASSLGGLTYTSDTQYF. DNA of the CDR3: TGTGCCAGCAGCTTAGGGGGACTAACGTACACGTCAGATACGCAGTATTTT.

This rearrangement joins TRBV12-3 or TRBV12-4 to TRBJ1-3; D gene ambiguous. The CDR3 consists of 12 residues. V was clipped by 8 bases and J by 9 bases, with 14 bases between them. In DNA form, the CDR3 reads TGTGCCAGCGGGCGCCCTGGAGGCACCATATATTTT. Its translation: CASGRPGGTIYF.

This clonotype is a singleton in its sample. The CDR3 carries no conserved terminal phenylalanine or tryptophan, so it likely arises from a read error. The V and J genes are TRBV29-1 and TRBJ2-7; 9 bases align to TRBD1. The CDR3 has 15 amino acids. CDR1 is SQVTM, CDR2 ANQGSEA, per germline. The CDR3 sequence: CSIEEGTGFSYEQYL. The CDR3 DNA is TGCAGCATTGAAGAGGGGACAGGGTTCTCGTACGAGCAGTACTTA.

V and J are TRBV10-2 and TRBJ2-7; either TRBD1 or TRBD2 may supply D (5 bases each). The germline V gene has CDR1 WSHSY and CDR2 SAAADI. The CDR3 covers 13 residues. The V end was cut by 8 bases, the J end by 3 bases, with 14 bases between. The CDR3 region is CASGVGTFYEQYF. The DNA of the CDR3 is TGCGCCAGCGGCGTCGGGACCTTCTACGAGCAGTACTTC.

This chain links TRBV11-2 with TRBJ2-5; 9 nucleotides align to TRBD1. The CDR3 consists of 15 residues. V lost 5 bases and J lost 0; bases outside the gene matches: 4. Germline assignment: CDR1 SGHAT and CDR2 FQNNGV. The CDR3 loop is CASSLGDRDQETQYF. The CDR3 DNA sequence: TGTGCCAGCAGCCTGGGGGACAGGGACCAAGAGACCCAGTACTTC.

Concerning this clonotype: The junction differs from germline at one of its ends, possibly a read error. The chain combines TRBV4-1 with TRBJ2-3, with D perhaps TRBD2 (5 bases). The germline gives CDR1 MGHRA, CDR2 YSYEKL. This CDR3 region has 18 residues. The chain's CDR3 is CASSQLGMVAEDSDMQYF. CDR3 nucleotides: TGCGCAAGCAGCCAACTAGGCATGGTAGCTGAAGACTCGGATATGCAGTACTTT.

On this clonotype: Sequence at one end of the junction differs from germline and may be a read error. The chain uses TRBV11-2 and TRBJ1-2; 7 nucleotides agree with TRBD1. Per germline, CDR1 SGHAT and CDR2 FQNNGV. The CDR3 spans 15 residues. In DNA, the CDR3 is TGTGCCAGCAGACGCAGGGGGTGCGGGGACTATGGCTGCACCTTC. This translates into CASRRRGCGDYGCTF.

The V and J genes are TRBV4-3 and TRBJ2-2, with 10 nucleotides matching TRBD2. From germline, CDR1 is LGHNA and CDR2 YSLEER. CDR3 length equals 19 residues. The J segment lost 0 bases and the V segment lost 4 bases, leaving 11 bases of the junction unmatched. The CDR3 reads CASSLQAGGLRSNTGELFF. Written as DNA, the CDR3 is TGCGCCAGCAGCCTACAAGCGGGAGGGCTCCGTTCGAACACCGGGGAGCTGTTTTTT.

This clonotype has only one observation. An end of the junction differs from the germline gene, which may be a read error. This chain uses TRBV11-2 with TRBJ2-7; a weak D match, TRBD1 (5 bases). Germline V gene lookup returns CDR1 SGHAT and CDR2 FQNNGV. The CDR3 has 13 residues. As DNA, the CDR3 is TGCGCCAGCAGCCCCTCGAATAGGGGCGAGCAGAACTTC. It translates to CASSPSNRGEQNF.

The CDR3 is CASSPYADTQYF. In nucleotides, the CDR3 is TGTGCCAGCAGTCCCTATGCTGATACGCAGTATTTT. The chain is built from TRBV6-5 and TRBJ2-3; unclear D gene. Trimming shortened V by 5 bases and J by 6 bases, and 9 bases separated the two germline ends. CDR1 and CDR2 (germline): MNHEY, SVGAGI. The CDR3 spans 12 residues.

For this clonotype: A junction end diverges from the germline sequence, so it may reflect a read error. The chain employs TRBV4-3 and TRBJ2-1; no definite D call. CDR1 is LGHNA and CDR2 is YSLEER in the germline V gene. This CDR3 region has 16 residues. The CDR3 nucleotides are TGCGCCAGCAGCCAAGATGCAGGAAGCTCCCACAATGAGCAGTCCTTC. The encoded protein is CASSQDAGSSHNEQSF.

This chain links TRBV7-8 with TRBJ1-2; perhaps TRBD1 as D (6 bases). The CDR3 consists of 12 residues. Germline V CDR1 and CDR2: SGHVS, FQNEAQ. Trimming cost V 10 bases and J 9 bases, with 18 bases left between them. This CDR3 reads CATPGHFNCYTF. DNA of the CDR3: TGTGCCACACCGGGACACTTTAATTGCTACACCTTC.

This clonotype was counted ten times or more. The rearrangement joins TRBV11-2 to TRBJ2-5; either TRBD1 or TRBD2 may supply D (6 bases each). Germline V gene data show CDR1 as SGHAT and CDR2 as FQNNGV. This CDR3 is built from 17 residues. Trimming removed 4 bases from V and 7 bases from J, with 25 bases in between. DNA of the CDR3: TGTGCCAGCAGCTCTGAAGGGGGTGTCTGGGGGGCAACGACCCAGTACTTC. This codes for CASSSEGGVWGATTQYF.

This chain links TRBV6-5 with TRBJ2-1; no firm D call. The CDR3 has 12 amino acids. CDR1 and CDR2 (germline): MNHEY, SVGAGI. V dropped 9 bases and J dropped 8 bases, with 14 bases sitting between them. The CDR3 DNA sequence: TGTGCCAGTAATCCCGATAGCCATGAGCAGTTCTTC. This gives the protein CASNPDSHEQFF.

On this clonotype itself: This could be a read error, since a much larger clone is one nucleotide away. The V gene is TRBV6-1, the J gene TRBJ2-3, with D tentatively TRBD1 or TRBD2 (5 bases each). From germline, CDR1 is MNHNS and CDR2 SASEGT. This CDR3 spans 13 amino acids. This CDR3 reads CVSSLGAIDTRYF. The CDR3 DNA sequence: TGTGTTAGCAGCCTCGGGGCTATAGATACGCGGTATTTT.

V gene TRBV4-3 combines with J gene TRBJ2-7; a weak D match, TRBD2 (6 bases). This CDR3 has 18 residues. V gave up 0 bases and J gave up 5 bases, with 23 bases separating them. The germline gives CDR1 LGHNA, CDR2 YSLEER. In DNA form, the CDR3 reads TGCGCCAGCAGCCAAGATGTGATGGGGGGTCACATTAGCCACGAGCAGTACTTC. It codes for CASSQDVMGGHISHEQYF.

Concerning this clonotype: As the CDR3 is not closed by the conserved phenylalanine or tryptophan, this likely results from a read error. V usage is TRBV4-2 and J usage is TRBJ2-7; D might be TRBD1 or TRBD2, each matching 5 bases. V lost 3 bases and J 6 bases, leaving 27 bases between the germline ends. The germline gives CDR1 LGHNA, CDR2 YNFKEQ. The CDR3 consists of 18 residues. Here the CDR3 DNA reads TGTGCCAGCAGCCAGGAACACCTAGGACATGGGGGATCGCGCGAGCAGTACCTC. Its protein product is CASSQEHLGHGGSREQYL.

With respect to this clonotype: The conserved closing phenylalanine or tryptophan is absent in this CDR3, likely reflecting a read error. The chain recombines TRBV10-2 with TRBJ1-1, with D unresolved. CDR3 size: 14 residues. CDR1 is WSHSY, CDR2 SAAADI, per germline. The CDR3 loop is CASSESKAGIEAFI. The DNA for the CDR3 is TGTGCCAGCAGTGAGTCGAAGGCGGGCATTGAAGCTTTCATA.

The chain joins TRBV12-3 or TRBV12-4 to TRBJ1-5; D not certain. The length of the CDR3 is 14 residues. The V gene lost 5 bases and the J gene lost 13 bases, with 21 bases spanning the gap. CDR3 residues: CASSAGGRNQTQHF. CDR3 nucleotides: TGTGCCAGCAGTGCTGGCGGGCGCAATCAGACTCAGCATTTT.

The chain has TRBV12-3 or TRBV12-4 and TRBJ1-1; a possible D gene is TRBD1 (5 bases). Trimming left V 5 bases short and J 7 bases short, with 14 bases between. The CDR3 length is 13 residues. In nucleotides, the CDR3 is TGTGCCAGCAGTCTTGGGGGGAGTTTTGAAGCTTTCTTT. This encodes CASSLGGSFEAFF.

This clonotype was recorded once. Written as DNA, the CDR3 is TGTGCCAGCAGTGTCCCTGGACTAGCGGCCAACAATGAGCAGTTCTTC. It encodes CASSVPGLAANNEQFF. The chain has TRBV25-1 and TRBJ2-1; 10 bases agree with TRBD2. The V gene end was trimmed by 4 bases and the J gene end by 5 bases; junction bases not matched to a gene: 8. The CDR3 consists of 16 residues. From germline, CDR1 is MGHDK and CDR2 SYGVNS.

Worth noting for this clonotype: A clone one base away is much larger, so this may be a read error. The CDR3 carries no conserved terminal phenylalanine or tryptophan, so it likely arises from a read error. The V call is TRBV4-2, the J call TRBJ1-4; the D is unclear. Trimming removed 0 bases at V and 8 bases at J, with 4 bases between. This CDR3 has 12 amino acids. From germline, CDR1 is LGHNA and CDR2 YNFKEQ. The CDR3 spells CASSQDREKLFY. The CDR3 DNA reads as TGTGCCAGCAGCCAAGATAGGGAAAAACTGTTTTAT.

This clonotype occurred many times. The CDR3 here is CSVEWGGTSGSKQYF. CDR3 nucleotide sequence: TGCAGCGTTGAATGGGGAGGGACTAGCGGGAGTAAGCAGTACTTC. This chain links TRBV29-1 with TRBJ2-7; 14 bases map to TRBD2. Germline CDR1 reads SQVTM; CDR2 reads ANQGSEA. CDR3 length equals 15 residues. Trimming removed 2 bases from V and 8 bases from J; junction bases left unmatched: 8.